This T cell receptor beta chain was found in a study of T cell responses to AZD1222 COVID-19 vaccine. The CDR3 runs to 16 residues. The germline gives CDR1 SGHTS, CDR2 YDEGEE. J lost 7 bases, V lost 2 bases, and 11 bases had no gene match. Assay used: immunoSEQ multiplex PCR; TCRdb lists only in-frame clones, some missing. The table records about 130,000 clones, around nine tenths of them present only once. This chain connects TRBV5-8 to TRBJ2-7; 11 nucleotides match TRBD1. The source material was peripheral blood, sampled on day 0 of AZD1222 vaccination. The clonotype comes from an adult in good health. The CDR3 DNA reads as TGTGCCAGCAGCTTTGGCCTTGGACAGGGGGCGCGAGAGCAGTACTTC. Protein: CASSFGLGQGAREQYF. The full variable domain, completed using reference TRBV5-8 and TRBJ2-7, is EAGVTQSPTHLIKTRGQQATLRCSPISGHTSVYWYQQALGLGLQFLLWYDEGEERNRGNFPPRFSGRQFPNYSSELNVNALELEDSALYLCASSFGLGQGAREQYFGPGTRLTVT.